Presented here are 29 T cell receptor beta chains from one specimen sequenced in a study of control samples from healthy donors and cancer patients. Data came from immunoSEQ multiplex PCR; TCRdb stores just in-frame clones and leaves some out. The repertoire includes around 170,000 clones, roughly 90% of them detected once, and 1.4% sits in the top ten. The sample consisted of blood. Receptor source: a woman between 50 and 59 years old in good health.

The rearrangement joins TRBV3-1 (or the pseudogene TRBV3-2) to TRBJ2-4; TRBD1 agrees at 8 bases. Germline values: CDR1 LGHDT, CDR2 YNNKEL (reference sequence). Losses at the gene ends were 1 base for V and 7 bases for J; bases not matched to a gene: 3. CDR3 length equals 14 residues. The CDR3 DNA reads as TGTGCCAGCAGCCAAGGTTGGGACAGGAACATTCAGTACTTC. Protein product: CASSQGWDRNIQYF.

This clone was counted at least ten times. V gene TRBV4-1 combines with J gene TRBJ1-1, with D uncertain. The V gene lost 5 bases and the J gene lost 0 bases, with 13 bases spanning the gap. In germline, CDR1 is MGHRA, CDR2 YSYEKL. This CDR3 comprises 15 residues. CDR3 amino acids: CASSEGPKLNTEAFF. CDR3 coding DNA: TGCGCCAGCAGCGAGGGTCCAAAGCTGAACACTGAAGCTTTCTTT.

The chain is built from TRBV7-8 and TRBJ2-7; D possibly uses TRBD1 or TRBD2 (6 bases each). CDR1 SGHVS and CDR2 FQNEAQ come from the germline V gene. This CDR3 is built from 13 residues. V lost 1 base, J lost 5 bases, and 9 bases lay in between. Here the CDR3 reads CASSLGGADEQYF. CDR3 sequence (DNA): TGTGCCAGCAGCTTAGGGGGGGCTGACGAGCAGTACTTC.

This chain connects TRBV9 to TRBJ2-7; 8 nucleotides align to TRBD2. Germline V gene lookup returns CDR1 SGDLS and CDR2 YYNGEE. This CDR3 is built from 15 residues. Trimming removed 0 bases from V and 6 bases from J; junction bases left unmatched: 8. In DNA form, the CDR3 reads TGTGCCAGCAGCGTAGGGGCGGGGGGCGGCTCCGAGCAGTACTTC. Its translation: CASSVGAGGGSEQYF.

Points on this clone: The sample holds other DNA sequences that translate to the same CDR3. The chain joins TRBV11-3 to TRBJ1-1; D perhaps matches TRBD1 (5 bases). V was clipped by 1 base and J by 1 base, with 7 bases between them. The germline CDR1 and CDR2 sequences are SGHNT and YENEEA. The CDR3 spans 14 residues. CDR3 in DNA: TGTGCCAGCAGCTTAGGAGGGGCGAACACTGAAGCTTTCTTT. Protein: CASSLGGANTEAFF. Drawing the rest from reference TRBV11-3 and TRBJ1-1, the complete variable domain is EAGVVQSPRYKIIEKKQPVAFWCNPISGHNTLYWYLQNLGQGPELLIRYENEEAVDDSQLPKDRFSAERLKGVDSTLKIQPAELGDSAVYLCASSLGGANTEAFFGQGTRLTVV.

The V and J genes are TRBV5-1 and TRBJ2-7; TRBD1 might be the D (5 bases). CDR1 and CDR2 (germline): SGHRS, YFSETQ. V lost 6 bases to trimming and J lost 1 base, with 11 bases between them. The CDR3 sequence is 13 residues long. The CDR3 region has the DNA TGCGCCAGCAACAGCCAGGGATCCTACGAGCAGTACTTC. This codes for CASNSQGSYEQYF.

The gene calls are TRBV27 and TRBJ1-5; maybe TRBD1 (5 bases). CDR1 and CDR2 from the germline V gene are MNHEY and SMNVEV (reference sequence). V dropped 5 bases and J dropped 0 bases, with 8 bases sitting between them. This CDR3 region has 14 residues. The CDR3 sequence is CASSPQGSNQPQHF. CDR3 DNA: TGTGCCAGCAGTCCCCAGGGTAGCAATCAGCCCCAGCATTTT.

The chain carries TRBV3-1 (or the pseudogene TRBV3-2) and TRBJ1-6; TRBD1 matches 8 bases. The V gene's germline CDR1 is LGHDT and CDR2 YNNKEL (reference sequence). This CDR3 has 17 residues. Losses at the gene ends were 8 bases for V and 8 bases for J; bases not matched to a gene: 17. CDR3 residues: CASFPQVRDRNHSPLHF. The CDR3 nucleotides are TGTGCCAGCTTCCCCCAGGTCCGGGACAGGAACCATTCACCCCTCCACTTT.

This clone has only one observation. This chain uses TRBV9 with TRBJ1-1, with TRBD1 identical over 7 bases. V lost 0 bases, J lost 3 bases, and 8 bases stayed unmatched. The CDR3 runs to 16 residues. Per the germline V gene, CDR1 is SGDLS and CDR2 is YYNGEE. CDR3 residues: CASSVGGGRGDTEAFF. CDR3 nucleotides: TGTGCCAGCAGCGTAGGGGGCGGCAGGGGGGACACTGAAGCTTTCTTT.

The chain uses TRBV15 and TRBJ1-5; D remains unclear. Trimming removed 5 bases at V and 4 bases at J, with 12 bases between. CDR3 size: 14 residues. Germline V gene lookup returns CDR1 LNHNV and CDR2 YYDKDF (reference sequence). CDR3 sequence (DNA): TGTGCCACCAGCGGTCTCGGGATGAATCAGCCCCAGCATTTT. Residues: CATSGLGMNQPQHF. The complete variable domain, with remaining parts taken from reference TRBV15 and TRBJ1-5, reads DAMVIQNPRYQVTQFGKPVTLSCSQTLNHNVMYWYQQKSSQAPKLLFHYYDKDFNNEADTPDNFQSRRPNTSFCFLDIRSPGLGDTAMYLCATSGLGMNQPQHFGDGTRLSIL.

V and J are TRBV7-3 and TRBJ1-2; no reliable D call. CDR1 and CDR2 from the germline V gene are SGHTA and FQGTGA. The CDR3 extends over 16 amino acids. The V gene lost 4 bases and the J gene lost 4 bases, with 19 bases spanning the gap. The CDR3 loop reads CASSSHPEPGVYGYTF. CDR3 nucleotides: TGTGCCAGCAGCTCCCATCCGGAACCTGGTGTCTATGGCTACACCTTC.

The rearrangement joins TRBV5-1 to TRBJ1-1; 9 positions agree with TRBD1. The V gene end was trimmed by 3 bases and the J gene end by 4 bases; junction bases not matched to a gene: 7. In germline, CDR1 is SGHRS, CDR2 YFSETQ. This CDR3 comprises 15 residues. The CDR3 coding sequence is TGCGCCAGCAGCTATGGGGACAGGGACGCCACTGAAGCTTTCTTT. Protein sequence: CASSYGDRDATEAFF.

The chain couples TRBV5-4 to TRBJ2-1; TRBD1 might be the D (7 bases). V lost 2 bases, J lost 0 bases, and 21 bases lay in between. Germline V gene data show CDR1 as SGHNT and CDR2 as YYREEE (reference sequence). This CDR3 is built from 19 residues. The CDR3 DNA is TGTGCCAGCAGCTTACCAGGGGGAGGCGCGGGCGGCTCCTACAATGAGCAGTTCTTC. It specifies CASSLPGGGAGGSYNEQFF.

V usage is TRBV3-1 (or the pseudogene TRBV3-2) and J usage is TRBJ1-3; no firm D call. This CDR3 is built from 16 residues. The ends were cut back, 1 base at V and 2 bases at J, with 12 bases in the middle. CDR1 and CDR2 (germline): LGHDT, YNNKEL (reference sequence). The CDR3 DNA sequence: TGTGCCAGCAGCCAAGTCGCAACGTTTGCTGGAAACACCATATATTTT. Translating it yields CASSQVATFAGNTIYF.

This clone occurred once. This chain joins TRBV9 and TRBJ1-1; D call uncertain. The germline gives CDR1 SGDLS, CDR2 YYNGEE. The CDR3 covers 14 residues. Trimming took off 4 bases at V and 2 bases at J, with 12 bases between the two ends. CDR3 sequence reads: CASSPSSLNTEAFF. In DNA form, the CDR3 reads TGTGCCAGCAGCCCCAGTAGCCTAAACACTGAAGCTTTCTTT.

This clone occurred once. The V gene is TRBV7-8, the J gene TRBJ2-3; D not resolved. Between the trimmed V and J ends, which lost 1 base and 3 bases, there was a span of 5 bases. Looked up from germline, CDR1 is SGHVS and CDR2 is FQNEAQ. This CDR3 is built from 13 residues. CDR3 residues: CASSLGITDTQYF. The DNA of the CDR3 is TGTGCCAGCAGCTTAGGAATAACAGATACGCAGTATTTT.

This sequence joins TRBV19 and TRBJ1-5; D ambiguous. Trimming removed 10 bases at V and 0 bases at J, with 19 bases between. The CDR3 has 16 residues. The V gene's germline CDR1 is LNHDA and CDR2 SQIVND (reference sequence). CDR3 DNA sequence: TGTGCCACGAGACTGGACGGGCCGTATAGCAATCAGCCCCAGCATTTT. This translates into CATRLDGPYSNQPQHF.

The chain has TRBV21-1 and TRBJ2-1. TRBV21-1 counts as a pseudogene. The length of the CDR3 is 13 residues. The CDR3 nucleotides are TGTGCCAGCAGCCACCTCACCGGGCCCCCGCAGTTCTTC. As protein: CASSHLTGPPQFF.

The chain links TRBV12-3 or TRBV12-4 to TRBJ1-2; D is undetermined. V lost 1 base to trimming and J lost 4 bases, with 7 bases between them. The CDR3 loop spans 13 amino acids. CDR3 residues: CASSLVASYGYTF. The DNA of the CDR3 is TGTGCCAGCAGTTTAGTAGCCAGCTATGGCTACACCTTC.

This CDR3 reads CAGREGTEAFF. The CDR3 bases are TGTGCCGGAAGAGAAGGCACTGAAGCTTTCTTT. V gene TRBV21-1 combines with J gene TRBJ1-1. TRBV21-1 counts as a pseudogene. The length of the CDR3 is 11 residues.

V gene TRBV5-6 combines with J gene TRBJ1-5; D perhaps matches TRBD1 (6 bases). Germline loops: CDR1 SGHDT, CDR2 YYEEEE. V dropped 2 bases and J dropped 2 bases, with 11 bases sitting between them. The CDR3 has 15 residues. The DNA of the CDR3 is TGTGCCAGCAGCTTTGGGGGCCATGGCAATCAGCCCCAGCATTTT. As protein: CASSFGGHGNQPQHF.

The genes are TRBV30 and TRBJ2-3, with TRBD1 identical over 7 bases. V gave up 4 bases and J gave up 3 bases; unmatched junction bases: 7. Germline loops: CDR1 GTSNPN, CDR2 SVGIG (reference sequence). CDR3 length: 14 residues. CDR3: CAWTSKGATDTQYF. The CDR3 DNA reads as TGTGCCTGGACCTCTAAGGGGGCAACAGATACGCAGTATTTT.

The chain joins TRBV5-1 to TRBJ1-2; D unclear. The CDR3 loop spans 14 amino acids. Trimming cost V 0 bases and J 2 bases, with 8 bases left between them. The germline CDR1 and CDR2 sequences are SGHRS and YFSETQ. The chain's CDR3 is CASSLDVRNYGYTF. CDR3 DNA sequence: TGCGCCAGCAGCTTGGATGTTAGGAACTATGGCTACACCTTC.

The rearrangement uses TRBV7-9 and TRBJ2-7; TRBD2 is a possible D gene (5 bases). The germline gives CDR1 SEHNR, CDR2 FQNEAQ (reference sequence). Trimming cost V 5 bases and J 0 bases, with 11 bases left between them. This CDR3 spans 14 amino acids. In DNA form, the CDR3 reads TGTGCCAGCAGCCCCCCCCGGGACTCCTACGAGCAGTACTTC. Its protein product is CASSPPRDSYEQYF.

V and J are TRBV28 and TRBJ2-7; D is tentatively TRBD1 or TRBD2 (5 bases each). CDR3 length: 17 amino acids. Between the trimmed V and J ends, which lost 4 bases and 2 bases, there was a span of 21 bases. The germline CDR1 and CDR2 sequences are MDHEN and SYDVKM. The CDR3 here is CASSSHPGTKTPYEQYF. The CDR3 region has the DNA TGTGCCAGCAGTTCACACCCCGGGACCAAAACTCCCTACGAGCAGTACTTC.

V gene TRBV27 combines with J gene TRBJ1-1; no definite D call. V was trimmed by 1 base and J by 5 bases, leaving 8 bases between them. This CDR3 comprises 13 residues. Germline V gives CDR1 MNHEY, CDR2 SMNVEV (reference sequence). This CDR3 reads CASSLYAGTEAFF. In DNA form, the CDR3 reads TGTGCCAGCAGTTTATACGCAGGAACTGAAGCTTTCTTT.

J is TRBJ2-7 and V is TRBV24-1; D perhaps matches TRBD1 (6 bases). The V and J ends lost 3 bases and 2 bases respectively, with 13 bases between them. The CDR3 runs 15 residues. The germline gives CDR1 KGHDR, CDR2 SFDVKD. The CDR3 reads CATSDPSQGTYEQYF. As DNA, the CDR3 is TGTGCCACCAGTGATCCTTCACAGGGAACCTACGAGCAGTACTTC.

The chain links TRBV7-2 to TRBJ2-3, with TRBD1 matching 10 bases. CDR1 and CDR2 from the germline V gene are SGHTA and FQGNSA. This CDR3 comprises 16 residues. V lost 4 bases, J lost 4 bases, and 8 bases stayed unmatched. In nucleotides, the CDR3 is TGTGCCAGCAGCTCACTGGGACAGGGGAGGTCAGATACGCAGTATTTT. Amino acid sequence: CASSSLGQGRSDTQYF.

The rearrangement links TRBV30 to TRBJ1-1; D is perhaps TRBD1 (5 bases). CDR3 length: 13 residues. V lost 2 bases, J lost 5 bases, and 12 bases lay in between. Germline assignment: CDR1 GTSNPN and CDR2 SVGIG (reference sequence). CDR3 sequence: CAWSPDTITEAFF. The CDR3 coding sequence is TGTGCCTGGAGTCCGGACACTATTACTGAAGCTTTCTTT.